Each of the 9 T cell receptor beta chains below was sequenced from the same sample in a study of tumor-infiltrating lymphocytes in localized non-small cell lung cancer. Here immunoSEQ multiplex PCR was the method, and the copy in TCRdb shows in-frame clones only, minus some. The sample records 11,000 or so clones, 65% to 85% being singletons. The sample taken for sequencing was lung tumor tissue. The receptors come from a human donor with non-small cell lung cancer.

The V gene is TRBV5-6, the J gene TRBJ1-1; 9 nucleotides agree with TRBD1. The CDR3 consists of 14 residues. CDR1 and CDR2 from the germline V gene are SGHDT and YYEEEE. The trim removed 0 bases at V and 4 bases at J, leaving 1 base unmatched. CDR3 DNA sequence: TGTGCCAGCAGCTTGGGACAGGGGGTCACTGAAGCTTTCTTT. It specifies CASSLGQGVTEAFF.

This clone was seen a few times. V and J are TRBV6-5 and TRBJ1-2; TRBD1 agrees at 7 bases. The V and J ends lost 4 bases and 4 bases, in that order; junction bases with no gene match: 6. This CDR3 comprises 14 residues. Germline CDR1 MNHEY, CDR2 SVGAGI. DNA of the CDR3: TGTGCCAGCAGTTCTCCCTGGACAGGCTATGGCTACACCTTC. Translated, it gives CASSSPWTGYGYTF.

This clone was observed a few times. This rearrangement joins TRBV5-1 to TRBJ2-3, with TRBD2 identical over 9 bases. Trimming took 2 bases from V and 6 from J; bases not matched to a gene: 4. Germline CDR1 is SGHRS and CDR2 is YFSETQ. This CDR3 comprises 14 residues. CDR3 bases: TGCGCCAGCAGCTTCGCGGGGGGGTACGATACGCAGTATTTT. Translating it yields CASSFAGGYDTQYF.

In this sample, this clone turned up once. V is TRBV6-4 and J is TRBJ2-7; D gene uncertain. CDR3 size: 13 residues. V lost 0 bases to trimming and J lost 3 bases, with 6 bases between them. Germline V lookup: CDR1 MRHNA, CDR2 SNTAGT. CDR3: CASSDSWLYEQYF. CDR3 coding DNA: TGTGCCAGCAGTGACTCGTGGCTCTACGAGCAGTACTTC.

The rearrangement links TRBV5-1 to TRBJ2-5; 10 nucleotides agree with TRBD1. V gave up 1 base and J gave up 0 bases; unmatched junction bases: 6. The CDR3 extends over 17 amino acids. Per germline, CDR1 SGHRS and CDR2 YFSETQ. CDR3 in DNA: TGCGCCAGCAGCTTGACGGGGACAGGGGAGTACCAAGAGACCCAGTACTTC. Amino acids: CASSLTGTGEYQETQYF.

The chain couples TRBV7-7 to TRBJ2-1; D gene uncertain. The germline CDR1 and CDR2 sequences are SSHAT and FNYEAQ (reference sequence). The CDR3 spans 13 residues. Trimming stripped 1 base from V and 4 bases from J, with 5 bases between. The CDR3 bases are TGTGCCAGCAGCTTAGATATGTACAATGAGCAGTTCTTC. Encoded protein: CASSLDMYNEQFF. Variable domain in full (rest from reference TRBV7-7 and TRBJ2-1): GAGVSQSPRYKVTKRGQDVTLRCDPISSHATLYWYQQALGQGPEFLTYFNYEAQPDKSGLPSDRFSAERPEGSISTLTIQRTEQRDSAMYRCASSLDMYNEQFFGPGTRLTVL.

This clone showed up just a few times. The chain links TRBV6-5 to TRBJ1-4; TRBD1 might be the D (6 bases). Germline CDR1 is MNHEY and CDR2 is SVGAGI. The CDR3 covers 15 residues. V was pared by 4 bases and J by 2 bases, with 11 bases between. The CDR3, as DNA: TGTGCCAGCAGTTCGCAGGGGATGACTAATGAAAAACTGTTTTTT. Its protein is CASSSQGMTNEKLFF.

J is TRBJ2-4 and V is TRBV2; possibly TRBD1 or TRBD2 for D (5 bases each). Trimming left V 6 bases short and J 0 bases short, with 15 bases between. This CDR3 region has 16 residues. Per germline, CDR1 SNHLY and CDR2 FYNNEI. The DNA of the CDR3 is TGTGCCAGCAGAACACGGGACGCCCTAGCCAAAAACATTCAGTACTTC. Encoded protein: CASRTRDALAKNIQYF.

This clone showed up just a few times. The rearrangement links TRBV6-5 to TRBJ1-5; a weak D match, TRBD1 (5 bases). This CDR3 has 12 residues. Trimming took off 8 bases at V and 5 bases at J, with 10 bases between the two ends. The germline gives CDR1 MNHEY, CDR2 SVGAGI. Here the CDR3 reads CASSYRHQPQHF. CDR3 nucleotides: TGTGCCAGCTCGTACAGGCATCAGCCCCAGCATTTT.